The next 10 T cell receptor beta chains were all read from a single sample in a study of CD8 T cells in ankylosing spondylitis. Findings of the study overall: Blood of patients with ankylosing spondylitis appeared to be characterized by a TCR beta motif of fewer than 10 highly homologous variants.

These receptors lack a known antigen. TCRdb re-called the 5' RACE reads with MiXCR, one entry per CDR3 protein. The sample contains more than 650,000 distinct CDR3 sequences, about an eighth of which appear only once. Sequencing was performed on blood, either unsorted or a sorted T cell fraction (not recorded which). Source of these receptors: a male donor with ankylosing spondylitis.

At least ten counts were recorded for this clonotype. This chain joins TRBV5-1 and TRBJ2-1; 11 positions match TRBD2. The germline V gene encodes CDR1 SGHRS and CDR2 YFSETQ. J gave up 8 bases and V 3 bases, and 16 bases lay outside the gene matches. CDR3 length: 18 residues. The DNA of the CDR3 is TGCGCCAGCAGCTCGAAAAACACTAGCGGGAGTAGGTACCATGAGCAGTTCTTC. It is translated as CASSSKNTSGSRYHEQFF.

V and J are TRBV20-1 and TRBJ2-1; 10 nucleotides agree with TRBD2. V gave up 2 bases and J gave up 0 bases; unmatched junction bases: 4. From germline, CDR1 is DFQATT and CDR2 SNEGSKA (reference sequence). This CDR3 contains 16 residues. In DNA form, the CDR3 reads TGCAGTGCTAGAAAGCGGGGGGGTAACTCCTACAATGAGCAGTTCTTC. It is translated as CSARKRGGNSYNEQFF.

The genes are TRBV15 and TRBJ1-1, with D unclear. Germline V CDR1 and CDR2: LNHNV, YYDKDF (reference sequence). The CDR3 runs to 14 residues. The ends were cut back, 6 bases at V and 1 base at J, with 12 bases in the middle. CDR3 sequence reads: CATRPTLSNTEAFF. The CDR3 bases are TGTGCCACCAGACCGACCCTCTCGAACACTGAAGCTTTCTTT.

In its sample, this clonotype was seen a few times. The V gene is TRBV12-3 or TRBV12-4, the J gene TRBJ1-6; 8 bases align to TRBD1. With 4 bases clipped from V and 9 bases from J, the junction kept 14 bases outside the gene matches. The CDR3 covers 17 residues. The CDR3 sequence is CASSSRTGFVIGSPLHF. The CDR3 DNA sequence: TGTGCCAGCAGTTCTCGGACAGGGTTTGTTATTGGTTCACCCCTCCACTTT.

V gene TRBV6-2 or TRBV6-3 combines with J gene TRBJ2-2; 7 nucleotides match TRBD1. Germline V lookup: CDR1 MNHEY, CDR2 SVGEGT. This CDR3 is 16 amino acids long. V shed 2 bases and J 1 base; nucleotides not matched to a gene: 4. The CDR3 region is CASSYKRGLNTGELFF. CDR3 nucleotides: TGTGCCAGCAGTTACAAAAGGGGGCTGAACACCGGGGAGCTGTTTTTT.

This clonotype showed up just a few times. V is TRBV18 and J is TRBJ1-1; a weak D match, TRBD1 (5 bases). Germline V gene sequence: CDR1 KGHSH, CDR2 LQKENI. Between the trimmed V and J ends, which lost 0 bases and 4 bases, there was a span of 12 bases. The CDR3 extends over 15 amino acids. CDR3 in amino acids: CASSPPYGGGTEAFF. CDR3 nucleotide sequence: TGTGCCAGCTCACCACCGTACGGCGGGGGCACTGAAGCTTTCTTT. The variable domain in full, with the rest retrieved from reference TRBV18 and TRBJ1-1, is NAGVMQNPRHLVRRRGQEARLRCSPMKGHSHVYWYRQLPEEGLKFMVYLQKENIIDESGMPKERFSAEFPKEGPSILRIQQVVRGDSAAYFCASSPPYGGGTEAFFGQGTRLTVV.

The chain combines TRBV20-1 with TRBJ2-7; TRBD2 agrees at 9 bases. This CDR3 has 14 residues. After removal of 3 bases from V and 6 bases from J, the junction contained 9 bases not matched to a gene. In germline, CDR1 is DFQATT, CDR2 SNEGSKA (reference sequence). The CDR3 loop is CSASFGTSTREQYF. Written as DNA, the CDR3 is TGCAGTGCTAGTTTTGGGACTAGCACGCGCGAGCAGTACTTC.

This clonotype was seen only a few times. V is TRBV18 and J is TRBJ1-2; tentatively, D is TRBD1 (6 bases). The germline V gene encodes CDR1 KGHSH and CDR2 LQKENI. Trimming left V 0 bases short and J 6 bases short, with 11 bases between. CDR3 length: 14 residues. Here the CDR3 DNA reads TGTGCCAGCTCACCACCTTCCAGGGGCGATGGCTACACCTTC. Translated: CASSPPSRGDGYTF.

This clonotype was detected a few times. The chain uses TRBV7-2 and TRBJ2-7, with TRBD1 matching 8 bases. V trimming: 1 base; J trimming: 3 bases; junction bases outside the gene matches: 11. The germline V gene encodes CDR1 SGHTA and CDR2 FQGNSA. CDR3 size: 17 residues. The CDR3 nucleotides read TGTGCCAGCAGCTTAGGCCCGGTTGGACAGGGAGGCTACGAGCAGTACTTC. It yields the protein CASSLGPVGQGGYEQYF.

The sample holds a few counts of this clonotype. This chain joins TRBV20-1 and TRBJ2-5; 12 positions agree with TRBD2. Germline V gene sequence: CDR1 DFQATT, CDR2 SNEGSKA (reference sequence). The CDR3 runs to 17 residues. V dropped 0 bases and J dropped 5; count of bases not matched to a gene: 10. The CDR3 nucleotides read TGCAGTGCTAGAGATCCGGCTAGCGGGAGGGCCTTGGAGACCCAGTACTTC. This sequence encodes CSARDPASGRALETQYF.